This T cell receptor beta chain originates from a study of CD8 T cells in Susac syndrome. Points from the study as a whole: A relatively small number of individuals underwent TCR sequencing and HLA analysis.

RNA, at roughly 0.5 to 1 ug, was reverse transcribed with random hexamers. The TCR beta CDR3 was amplified by immunoSEQ multiplex PCR across 54 Vbeta, 13 Jbeta. TCRdb processed the immunoSEQ multiplex PCR reads anew with MiXCR; each CDR3 protein has one entry. The table includes some 130,000 distinct CDR3 sequences, approximately 90% detected once. Germline loops: CDR1 LNHNV, CDR2 YYDKDF (reference sequence). V was clipped by 1 base and J by 8 bases, with 8 bases between them. The CDR3 consists of 12 residues. Of note for this clonotype: The antigen is unknown.

TCR beta sequencing was performed on blood CD8+ and CD4+ T cells. This chain uses TRBV15 with TRBJ1-2, with a possible D match to TRBD1 (6 bases). The receptor's source is a human donor with multiple sclerosis. The sequenced sample was CD8+ T cells from PBMCs. In nucleotides, the CDR3 is TGTGCCACCAGCAGAGTAGGGGGAGGCTACACCTTC. It codes for CATSRVGGGYTF.